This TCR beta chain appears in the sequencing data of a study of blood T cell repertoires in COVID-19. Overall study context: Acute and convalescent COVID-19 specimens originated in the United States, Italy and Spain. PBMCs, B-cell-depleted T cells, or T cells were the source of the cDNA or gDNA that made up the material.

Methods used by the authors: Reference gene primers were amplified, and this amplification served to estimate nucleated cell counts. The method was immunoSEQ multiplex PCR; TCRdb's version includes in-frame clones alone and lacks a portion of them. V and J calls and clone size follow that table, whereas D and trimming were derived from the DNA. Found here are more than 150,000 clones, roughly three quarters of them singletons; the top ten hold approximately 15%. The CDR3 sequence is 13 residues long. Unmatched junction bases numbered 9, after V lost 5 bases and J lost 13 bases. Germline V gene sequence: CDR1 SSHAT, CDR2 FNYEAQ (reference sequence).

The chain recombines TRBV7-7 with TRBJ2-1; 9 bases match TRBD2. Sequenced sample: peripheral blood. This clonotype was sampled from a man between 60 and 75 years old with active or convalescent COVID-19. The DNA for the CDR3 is TGTGCCAGCAGCCCGCAGAGTAGCGGGAGACAGTTCTTC. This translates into CASSPQSSGRQFF.